This T cell receptor (beta chain) came from a study of T-cell memory formation after mild COVID-19. Study in general: For the most part, TCR clusters were specific to one donor.

Concerning this clonotype itself: Its antigen is not identified.

Points from the study as a whole: Mostly located in CM and EM were contracting CD4+ clones, with contracting CD8+ clones located in EMRA. Clones contracting over day 15 to 85 were CD4/CD8 balanced, with later expanders leaning CD4+. Some SARS-CoV-2-responding clones were already detected in memory before infection.

TCRdb reprocessed the 5' RACE reads via MiXCR and lists one record per CDR3 protein. The sample shows roughly 450,000 distinct CDR3 sequences, roughly 18% of them seen only once. The ends lost 5 bases at V and 9 bases at J; junction bases unmatched: 6. The CDR3 is made up of 13 amino acids. The J gene is TRBJ2-1, the V gene TRBV12-3 or TRBV12-4; 8 nucleotides match TRBD2. This TCR was recovered from an adult woman who had mild COVID-19 (a few samples of this study predate the infection). Cell type and time point are not known. Material for sequencing was PBMCs or a T cell subset sorted from them (not recorded which). CDR3 DNA sequence: TGTGCCAGCAGTCCGGGACTAGTGTTTGAGCAGTTCTTC. Protein sequence: CASSPGLVFEQFF.